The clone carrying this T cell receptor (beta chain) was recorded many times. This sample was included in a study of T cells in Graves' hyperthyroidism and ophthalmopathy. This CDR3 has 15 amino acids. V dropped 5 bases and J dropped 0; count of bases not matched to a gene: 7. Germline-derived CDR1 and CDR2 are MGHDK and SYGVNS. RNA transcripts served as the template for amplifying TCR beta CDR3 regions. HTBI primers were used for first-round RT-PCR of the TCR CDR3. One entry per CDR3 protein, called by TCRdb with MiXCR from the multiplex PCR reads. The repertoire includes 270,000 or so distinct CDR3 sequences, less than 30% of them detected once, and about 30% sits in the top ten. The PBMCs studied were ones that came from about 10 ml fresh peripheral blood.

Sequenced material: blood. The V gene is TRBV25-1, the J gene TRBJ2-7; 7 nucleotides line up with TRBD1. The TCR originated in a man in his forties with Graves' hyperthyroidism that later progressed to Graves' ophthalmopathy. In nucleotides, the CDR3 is TGTGCCAGCAGTCGAGAAGGGGACAGCTCCTACGAGCAGTACTTC. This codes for CASSREGDSSYEQYF.